This TCR beta chain appears in the sequencing data of a study of blood T cells in healthy people across ages. Study conclusions and caveats: Any conclusive comparison of naive versus antigen-experienced cells was prevented by using unsorted PBMCs. In older individuals, TCR beta diversity per million T cells was lower, falling roughly linearly with age. Greater diversity and more naive CD4+ cells were seen in long-lived donors than in aged donors.

This CDR3 has 13 residues. Losses at the gene ends were 4 bases for V and 5 bases for J; bases not matched to a gene: 3. Germline loops: CDR1 MNHNS, CDR2 SASEGT. Concerning this clonotype itself: What it binds is not known.

A sample-barcoded 5' primer and a J-beta primer mix were used in a second PCR of about 6 to 12 cycles. The template-switch adaptor was a 5' adaptor with 12 random nucleotides. It tagged each cDNA molecule. A single record per CDR3 protein comes from TCRdb applying MiXCR to the 5' RACE reads. Of around 800,000 distinct CDR3 sequences in the sample, under 45% are singletons; the top ten hold about a fifth. This TCR was sampled from a man between 60 and 70 years old in good health. Sequenced material: blood. V usage is TRBV6-1 and J usage is TRBJ2-7, with 9 bases lining up with TRBD2. CDR3 coding DNA: TGTGCCAGCAGTGCTAGCGGGGTAAACGAGCAGTACTTC. It translates to CASSASGVNEQYF.